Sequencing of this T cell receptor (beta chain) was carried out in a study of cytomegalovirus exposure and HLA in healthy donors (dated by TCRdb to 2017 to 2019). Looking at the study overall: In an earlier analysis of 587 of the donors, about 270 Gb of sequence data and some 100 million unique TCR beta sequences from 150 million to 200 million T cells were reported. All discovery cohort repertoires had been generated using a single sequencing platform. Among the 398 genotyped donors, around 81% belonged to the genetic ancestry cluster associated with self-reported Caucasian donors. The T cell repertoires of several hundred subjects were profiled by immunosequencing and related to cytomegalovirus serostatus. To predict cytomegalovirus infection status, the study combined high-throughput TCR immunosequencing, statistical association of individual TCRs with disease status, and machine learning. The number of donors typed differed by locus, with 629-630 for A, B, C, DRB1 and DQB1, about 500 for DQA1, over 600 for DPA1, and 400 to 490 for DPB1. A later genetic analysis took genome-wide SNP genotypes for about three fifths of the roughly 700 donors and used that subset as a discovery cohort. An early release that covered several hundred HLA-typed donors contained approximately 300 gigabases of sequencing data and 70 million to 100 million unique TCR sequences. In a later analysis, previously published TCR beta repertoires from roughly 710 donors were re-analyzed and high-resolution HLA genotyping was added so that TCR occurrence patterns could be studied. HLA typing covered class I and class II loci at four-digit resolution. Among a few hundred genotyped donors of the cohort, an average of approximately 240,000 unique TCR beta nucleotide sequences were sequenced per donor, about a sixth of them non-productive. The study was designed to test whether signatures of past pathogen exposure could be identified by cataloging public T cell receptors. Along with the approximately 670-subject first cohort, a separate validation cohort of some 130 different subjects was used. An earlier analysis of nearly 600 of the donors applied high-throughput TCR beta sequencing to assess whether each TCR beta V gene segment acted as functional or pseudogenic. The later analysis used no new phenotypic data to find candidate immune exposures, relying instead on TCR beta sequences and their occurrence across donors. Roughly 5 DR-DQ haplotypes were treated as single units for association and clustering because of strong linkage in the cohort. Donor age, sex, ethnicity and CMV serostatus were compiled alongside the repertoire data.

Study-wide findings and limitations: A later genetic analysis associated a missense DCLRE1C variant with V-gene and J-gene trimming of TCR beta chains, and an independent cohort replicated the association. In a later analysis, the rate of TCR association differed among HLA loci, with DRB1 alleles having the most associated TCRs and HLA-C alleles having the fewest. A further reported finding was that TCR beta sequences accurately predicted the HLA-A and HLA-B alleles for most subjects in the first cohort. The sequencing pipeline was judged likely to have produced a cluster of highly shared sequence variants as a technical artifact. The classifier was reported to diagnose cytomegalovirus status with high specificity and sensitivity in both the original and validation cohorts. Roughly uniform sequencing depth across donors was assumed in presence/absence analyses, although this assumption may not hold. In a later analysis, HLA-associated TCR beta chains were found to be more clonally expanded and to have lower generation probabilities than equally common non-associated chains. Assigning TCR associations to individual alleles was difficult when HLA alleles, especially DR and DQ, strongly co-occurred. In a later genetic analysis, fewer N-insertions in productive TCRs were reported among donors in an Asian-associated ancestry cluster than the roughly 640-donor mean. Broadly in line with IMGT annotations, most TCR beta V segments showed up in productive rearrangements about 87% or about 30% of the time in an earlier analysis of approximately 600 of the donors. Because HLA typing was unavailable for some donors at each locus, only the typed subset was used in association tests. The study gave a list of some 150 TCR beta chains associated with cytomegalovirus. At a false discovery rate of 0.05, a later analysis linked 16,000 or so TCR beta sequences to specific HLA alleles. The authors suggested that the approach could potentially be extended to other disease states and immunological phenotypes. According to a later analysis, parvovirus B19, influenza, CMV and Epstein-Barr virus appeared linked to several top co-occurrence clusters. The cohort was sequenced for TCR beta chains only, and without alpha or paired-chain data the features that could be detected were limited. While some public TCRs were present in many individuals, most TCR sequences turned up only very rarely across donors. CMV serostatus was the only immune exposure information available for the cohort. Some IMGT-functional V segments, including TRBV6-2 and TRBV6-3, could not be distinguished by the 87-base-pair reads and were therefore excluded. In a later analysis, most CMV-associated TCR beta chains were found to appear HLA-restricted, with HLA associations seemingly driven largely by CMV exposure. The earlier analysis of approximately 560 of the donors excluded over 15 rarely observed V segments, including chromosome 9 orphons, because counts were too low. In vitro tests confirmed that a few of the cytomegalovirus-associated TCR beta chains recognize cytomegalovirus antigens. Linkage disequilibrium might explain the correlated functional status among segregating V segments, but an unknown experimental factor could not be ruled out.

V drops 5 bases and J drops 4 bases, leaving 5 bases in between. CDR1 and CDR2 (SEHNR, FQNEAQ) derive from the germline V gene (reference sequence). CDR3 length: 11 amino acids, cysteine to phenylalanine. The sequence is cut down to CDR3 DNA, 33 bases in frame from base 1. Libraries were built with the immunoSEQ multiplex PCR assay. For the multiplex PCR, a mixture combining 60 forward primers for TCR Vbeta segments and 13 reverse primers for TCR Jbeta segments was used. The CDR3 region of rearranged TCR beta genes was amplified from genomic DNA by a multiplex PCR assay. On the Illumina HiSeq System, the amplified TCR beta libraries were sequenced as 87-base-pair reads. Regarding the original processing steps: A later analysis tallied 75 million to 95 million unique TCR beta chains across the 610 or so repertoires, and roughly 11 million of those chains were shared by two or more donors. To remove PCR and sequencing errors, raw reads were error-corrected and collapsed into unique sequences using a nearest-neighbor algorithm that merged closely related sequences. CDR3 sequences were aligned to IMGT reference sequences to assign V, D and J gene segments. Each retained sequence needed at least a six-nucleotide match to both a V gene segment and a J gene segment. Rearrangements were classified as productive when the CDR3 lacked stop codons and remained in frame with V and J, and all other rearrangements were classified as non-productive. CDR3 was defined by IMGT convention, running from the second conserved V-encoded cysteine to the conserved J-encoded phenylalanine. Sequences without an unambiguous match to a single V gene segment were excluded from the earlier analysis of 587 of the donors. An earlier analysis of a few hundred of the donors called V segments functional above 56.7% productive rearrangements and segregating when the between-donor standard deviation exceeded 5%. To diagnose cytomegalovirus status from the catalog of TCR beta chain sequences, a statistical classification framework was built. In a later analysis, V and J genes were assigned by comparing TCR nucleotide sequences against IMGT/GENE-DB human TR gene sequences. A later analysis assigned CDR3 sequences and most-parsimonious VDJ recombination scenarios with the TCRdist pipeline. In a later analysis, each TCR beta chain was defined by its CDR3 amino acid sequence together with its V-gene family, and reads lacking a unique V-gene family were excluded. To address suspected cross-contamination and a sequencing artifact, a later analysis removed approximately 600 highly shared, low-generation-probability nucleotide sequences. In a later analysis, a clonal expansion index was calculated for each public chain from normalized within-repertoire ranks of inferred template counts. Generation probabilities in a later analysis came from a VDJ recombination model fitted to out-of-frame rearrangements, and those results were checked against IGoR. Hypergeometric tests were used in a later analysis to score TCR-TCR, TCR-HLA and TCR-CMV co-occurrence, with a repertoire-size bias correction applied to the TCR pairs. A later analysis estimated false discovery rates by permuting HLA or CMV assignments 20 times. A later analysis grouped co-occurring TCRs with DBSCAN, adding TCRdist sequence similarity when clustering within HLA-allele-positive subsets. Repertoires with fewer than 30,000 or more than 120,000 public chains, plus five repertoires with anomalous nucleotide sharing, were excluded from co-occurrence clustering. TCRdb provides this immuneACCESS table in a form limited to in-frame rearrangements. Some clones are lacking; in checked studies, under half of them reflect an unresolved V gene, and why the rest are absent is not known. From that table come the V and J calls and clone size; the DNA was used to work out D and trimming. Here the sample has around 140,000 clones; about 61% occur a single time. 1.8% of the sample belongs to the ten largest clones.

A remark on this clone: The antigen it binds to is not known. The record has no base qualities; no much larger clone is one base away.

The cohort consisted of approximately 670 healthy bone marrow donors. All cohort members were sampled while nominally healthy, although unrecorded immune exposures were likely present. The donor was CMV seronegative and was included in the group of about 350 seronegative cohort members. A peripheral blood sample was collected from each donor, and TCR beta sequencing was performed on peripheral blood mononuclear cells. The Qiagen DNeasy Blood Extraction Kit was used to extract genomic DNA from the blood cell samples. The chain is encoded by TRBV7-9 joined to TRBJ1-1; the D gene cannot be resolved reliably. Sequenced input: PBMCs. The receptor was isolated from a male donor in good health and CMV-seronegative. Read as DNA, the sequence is TGTGCCAGCAGCCCTCTCACTGAAGCTTTCTTT. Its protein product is CASSPLTEAFF.